The clone carrying this T cell receptor (beta chain) is medium-sized in the sample. Trimming took off 3 bases at V and 1 base at J, with 4 bases between the two ends. CDR1 is SEHNR and CDR2 is FQNEAQ in the germline V gene (reference sequence). The CDR3 runs 13 residues. The record originates from a study of OX40 agonist ivuxolimab in advanced cancers. This table comes from immunoSEQ multiplex PCR, and its TCRdb copy is limited to in-frame clones, with some not included. The sample consists of about 69,000 clones, roughly 89% of them appearing once. The chain is built from TRBV7-9 and TRBJ1-3; no firm D call. This TCR derives from an adult with an advanced solid tumor such as melanoma, head and neck, liver or kidney cancer. The sequencing here drew on CD4+ or CD8+ T cells sorted from blood, taken in a trial of the OX40 agonist ivuxolimab. The CDR3 coding sequence is TGTGCCAGCAGCTTCGGATCTGGAAACACCATATATTTT. This sequence encodes CASSFGSGNTIYF.